A selection of T cell receptor beta chains follows, all from one sample in a study of OX40 agonist ivuxolimab in advanced cancers. The method was immunoSEQ multiplex PCR; TCRdb's version includes in-frame clones alone and lacks a portion of them. The sample contains some 72,000 clones, about 90% of which appear only once. The input for sequencing was CD4+ or CD8+ T cells sorted from blood, taken in a trial of the OX40 agonist ivuxolimab. The receptor source for this set is an adult with an advanced solid tumor such as melanoma, head and neck, liver or kidney cancer. The CDR3 runs from the conserved cysteine through the conserved F or W. The D gene is left open where the match is weak. Part of the rows lack a size; the others show once, few, many or a class for expanded clones.

d_call | j_call | clone_size | v_call | cdr3_nt | cdr3_aa
NA | TRBJ2-2 | NA | TRBV5-1 | TGCGCCAGCAGCCCTGAATTGAACACCGGGGAGCTGTTTTTT | CASSPELNTGELFF
NA | TRBJ2-7 | NA | TRBV9 | TGTGCCAGCAGCGTAGAAGGGAGGTACGAGCAGTACTTC | CASSVEGRYEQYF
TRBD1 | TRBJ2-6 | NA | TRBV11-2 | TGTGCCAGCAGCCCTACGGGACAGGGACGCTCTGGGGCCAACGTCCTGACTTTC | CASSPTGQGRSGANVLTF
NA | TRBJ1-2 | NA | TRBV6-6 | TGTGCCAGCAGCCACGACAGTCCCTATGGCTACACCTTC | CASSHDSPYGYTF
TRBD1 | TRBJ1-3 | NA | TRBV7-9 | TGTGCCAGCAGCACGATAAGACAGGGAGAAAGGAACACCATATATTTT | CASSTIRQGERNTIYF
NA | TRBJ1-2 | NA | TRBV20-1 | TGCAGTGCCTATTTACGACTTGAGTTCACCTTC | CSAYLRLEFTF
TRBD2 | TRBJ2-3 | NA | TRBV5-1 | TGCGCCAGCAGCTGGGGGGGAAAGAGCACAGATACGCAGTATTTT | CASSWGGKSTDTQYF
NA | TRBJ2-3 | once | TRBV5-1 | TGCGCCAGCAGCTTGGATGGGGGTCACGTAACGCAGTATTTT | CASSLDGGHVTQYF
NA | TRBJ1-1 | NA | TRBV11-3 | TGTGCCAGCAGCTTAGGGGGACAGAACACTGAAGCTTTCTTT | CASSLGGQNTEAFF
NA | TRBJ2-2 | once | TRBV11-3 | TGTGCCAGCAGCTTAGCGAGCTTGGCGGCATCCGGGGAGCTGTTTTTT | CASSLASLAASGELFF
NA | TRBJ2-3 | NA | TRBV7-8 | TGTGCCAGCAGCTTGAGGCTAAACCCCAGGGTTACAGATACGCAGTATTTT | CASSLRLNPRVTDTQYF
NA | TRBJ2-2 | once | TRBV30 | TGTGCCTGGAGTACCCAGGGTTTCGCCGGGGAGCTGTTTTTT | CAWSTQGFAGELFF
NA | TRBJ2-3 | NA | TRBV4-2 | TGTGCCAGCAGCCCCGGCAGCGGGCAGTATTTT | CASSPGSGQYF
TRBD1 | TRBJ1-5 | large | TRBV18 | TGTGCCAGCTCACTAGCCGGGACAGGGAGCAATCAGCCCCAGCATTTT | CASSLAGTGSNQPQHF
NA | TRBJ2-7 | NA | TRBV19 | TGTGCCAGTAGCACCACAGTAAGCTCCTACGAGCAGTACTTC | CASSTTVSSYEQYF
NA | TRBJ1-2 | NA | TRBV6-6 | TGTGCCAGCTACCGACAGTACTATGGCTACACCTTC | CASYRQYYGYTF
NA | TRBJ2-7 | once | TRBV5-1 | TGCGCCAGCAGCTTACTGGACGGAGCATACGAGCAGTACTTC | CASSLLDGAYEQYF
TRBD1 | TRBJ1-3 | NA | TRBV23-1 | TGCGCCAGCCAATACGACAGGGGAGCTGGAAACACCATATATTTT | CASQYDRGAGNTIYF